This TCR beta chain was sequenced during a study of cytomegalovirus exposure and HLA in healthy donors. Germline V CDR1 and CDR2: SGHAT, FQNNGV. V lost 5 bases and J 0 bases, leaving 8 bases between the germline ends. The CDR3 contains 13 residues. 60 Vbeta and 13 Jbeta primers were used in PCR. Some clones are missing from TCRdb's copy, which holds only in-frame ones; the method was immunoSEQ multiplex PCR. The sample records 180,000 or so clones, about two thirds being singletons. The clonotype was recovered from a human donor in good health. V and J are TRBV11-2 and TRBJ2-7, with D perhaps TRBD2 (5 bases). Sample: PBMCs. For the CDR3, the DNA is TGTGCCAGCAGCCCTCGGGGCTCCTACGAGCAGTACTTC. Its translation is CASSPRGSYEQYF. Variable domain in full (rest from reference TRBV11-2 and TRBJ2-7): EAGVAQSPRYKIIEKRQSVAFWCNPISGHATLYWYQQILGQGPKLLIQFQNNGVVDDSQLPKDRFSAERLKGVDSTLKIQPAKLEDSAVYLCASSPRGSYEQYFGPGTRLTVT.